Detailed here is one T cell receptor beta chain. This entry comes from a study of blood T cell repertoires in COVID-19. Study as a whole: Specimens from acute and convalescent COVID-19 originated in the United States, Italy and Spain. Nucleic acid was either cDNA or gDNA, and it came from T cells, B-cell-depleted T cells, or PBMCs.

Authors' methods: Amplification of reference gene primers provided the estimated nucleated cell counts. Assay: immunoSEQ multiplex PCR; the TCRdb copy retains only in-frame clones and omits some. For V, J and clone size, that table is used; D and trimming come from the DNA. This table has around 150,000 clones, approximately 80% appearing once. The sample was peripheral blood. This receptor was obtained from a human donor in a cohort sampled during active COVID-19.

The CDR3 region is CASSGLGATDTQYF. The CDR3 bases are TGTGCCAGCAGTGGACTAGGGGCCACAGATACGCAGTATTTT. This chain links TRBV7-3 with TRBJ2-3; the match to TRBD2 covers 7 bases. The germline gives CDR1 SGHTA, CDR2 FQGTGA. V gave up 6 bases and J gave up 2 bases; unmatched junction bases: 5. This CDR3 spans 14 amino acids.